The entry below describes one T cell receptor (beta chain). The data stem from a study of blood T cell repertoires in COVID-19. Study background: Italy, Spain and the United States were the sources of the convalescent and acute COVID-19 samples. Sources were T cells, B-cell-depleted T cells, or PBMCs; the material itself was cDNA or gDNA.

Cohort 3 donors were reported recovered after two negative PCRs, clearance, or symptom resolution. The table came from immunoSEQ multiplex PCR; TCRdb's copy has only in-frame clones and leaves some out. This table holds around 390,000 clones, 80% to 90% found once. Germline CDR1 reads SGHRS; CDR2 reads YFSETQ. V was cut by 0 bases and J by 3 bases, with 6 bases left in between. The CDR3 spans 14 residues. The TCR sequence derives from a woman aged 45-65 years who had recovered from COVID-19. The source material was PBMCs or T cells enriched from blood (not recorded which). V usage is TRBV5-1 and J usage is TRBJ1-4, with D uncertain. Written as DNA, the CDR3 is TGCGCCAGCAGCTTGGACAGCCCTAATGAAAAACTGTTTTTT. As protein: CASSLDSPNEKLFF.